This TCR beta chain appears in the sequencing data of a study of long-term antiretroviral therapy in people with HIV (dated 2022 in TCRdb). Background on the whole study: Collection of the earliest samples took place about a decade ahead of the 2015 WHO recommendation for immediate ART, at a time when ART was typically delayed until CD4 counts fell. This retrospective serial study examined whether starting ART and sustained HIV suppression were associated with changes in the composition and diversity of the TRB repertoire in peripheral blood. A total of over 150 cryopreserved PBMC samples came from roughly 30 adults with confirmed HIV infection and were collected serially over a mean of roughly six years (range 1-12). Eleven of the 30 participants with HIV were female. No cross-contamination during QIAcube processing was shown when test extractions of a monoclonal T-cell line were performed alongside about 30 polyclonal samples. General findings and caveats noted by the study authors: Samples dated from about 2004 to 2018, and the ART regimens used may be less effective than current ones. Unsorted PBMC were profiled instead of sorted CD4+ and CD8+ T cells because pre-ART samples had limited cell numbers. Compared with controls, HIV repertoires had narrower CDR3 length ranges, and the network structure pointed to an antigen-experienced repertoire that shifted only slightly toward naive after ART. No data were available on ART adherence, viral resistance or therapy changes, limiting inferences about post-ART repertoire changes. A significant increase in TRB diversity was found to be associated with ART initiation, although TRB diversity was observed to remain significantly below that of transplant donor controls even after long-term ART. Owing to limited PBMC availability, only the TCR beta chain was sequenced, without alpha chain pairing. Expanded TRB clones identified before ART initiation dominated the repertoire across all time points, though the dominance fluctuated and decreased in many PLHIV after ART.

The CDR3 has 14 amino acids, counting the end cysteine and phenylalanine. The only DNA kept is the CDR3, 42 bases in frame from the first base. CDR1 and CDR2 were assigned from the germline V gene as MDHEN and SYDVKM. Trimming removed 2 bases from V and 3 bases from J, leaving 11 bases between the germline ends. Turning to this clone: It lacks a known antigen. Base qualities are not recorded, but no much larger clone differs from it by a single base.

The immunoSEQ hsTCRB v3.0 assay was used at survey level resolution to sequence the TRB variable region. A depth of roughly 40,000-55,000 T-cell genomes per sample was targeted for TRB sequencing. An Illumina MiSeq with a v3 150-cycle kit was used to sequence the pooled TRB libraries. The published analysis was carried out like this. Repertoire analysis was performed in R inside a reproducible Nextflow workflow that covered QC, data transformation and analysis. LymphoSeq2, an R package for exploring AIRR-Seq data, was used to implement custom analyses. After excluding a handful of samples that yielded fewer than 5000 total TRB sequences, 150 to 200 HIV repertoires remained for analysis. Among the roughly 190 retained HIV repertoires, around 60 were collected before ART initiation and approximately 130 were collected after ART initiation. Repertoires were downsampled to 5000 TRB nucleotide sequences, with summary statistics averaged over 100 downsampling iterations. The analysis kept only TRB sequences whose CDR3 regions were at least seven amino acids long. Diversity was assessed using a clonality score derived from Shannon entropy and using the Gini coefficient. In the repertoire networks, any two of the top 5000 CDR3 amino acid sequences were connected whenever the two sequences differed by an edit distance of one. Antigen specificity groups and MHC restriction were predicted for TRB CDR3 amino acid sequences with GLIPH2. Known CMV, EBV, HIV or tissue antigen associations were flagged by matching CDR3 amino acid sequences against VDJdb and McPAS-TCR. Pre-ART, post-ART and control groups were compared with Wilcoxon signed-rank tests and Holm-Bonferroni correction. TCRdb re-hosts the immuneACCESS table, in-frame sequences only. Its copies lack some clones; in the studies checked, an unresolved V gene accounts for under half of them, and the cause for the rest is not known. V and J calls and clone size follow that table, whereas D and trimming were derived from the DNA. The table for this sample lists 25,000 to 35,000 clones; 70% to 90% of them were counted only once. The ten biggest clones cover 3.6% of the sample.

Participants were included only if at least one PBMC sample before ART initiation and at least two post-ART samples were available. Every participant with HIV received treatment in the United States of America. Before DNA extraction, cryopreserved samples of 1-10 million PBMC were thawed and washed. At the time of the earliest PBMC sample for each participant with HIV, ages ranged from roughly 20 to 60 years. Each participant contributed PBMC samples from 1-4 timepoints before ART initiation and 2-8 timepoints after ART initiation, with a median of 7 samples. For every participant, serial HIV viral load, CD4+ T-cell count, ART history and demographic data were obtained. A Qiagen kit on a QIAcube was used to extract genomic DNA from unsorted PBMC, with samples processed in batches of 12.

The sequence was obtained from a woman between 18 and 30 years old with HIV. The source material was unsorted PBMCs, sampled 1.8 years after starting antiretroviral therapy. Recombination joined TRBV28 with TRBJ2-7; the D gene remains uncertain. The bases read TGTGCCAGCAGTTTAGGCCTTTTCGGCTACGAGCAGTACTTC. The translation is CASSLGLFGYEQYF.